The clone carrying this T cell receptor (beta chain) was counted once. Its specificity is not known. The germline CDR1 and CDR2 sequences are LNHNV and YYDKDF (reference sequence). Germline trimming cut 0 bases from V and 1 base from J; bases unmatched to any gene: 7. The CDR3 has 17 residues. The data were taken from a study of Tregs in tolerant kidney transplant recipients. Findings and limits, study-wide: Few patients were studied, so findings need validation in larger groups. Biological reproducibility was not directly addressed in this study. Activated donor B cell expansion appeared to reveal the most relevant donor-specific TCRbeta repertoire.

TCRdb keeps only in-frame clones here, not all; method: immunoSEQ multiplex PCR. In the table there are some 100,000 clones, roughly nine tenths of which are singletons. The chain combines TRBV15 with TRBJ2-7; TRBD1 matches at 9 bases. Sequenced sample: CD4+ T cells from blood. The sequence came from a human donor in good health. This chain's CDR3 is CATSRDLPGQGSYEQYF. CDR3 nucleotides: TGTGCCACCAGCAGAGATCTTCCGGGACAGGGTTCCTACGAGCAGTACTTC. Full variable domain (outside the CDR3, taken from reference TRBV15 and TRBJ2-7): DAMVIQNPRYQVTQFGKPVTLSCSQTLNHNVMYWYQQKSSQAPKLLFHYYDKDFNNEADTPDNFQSRRPNTSFCFLDIRSPGLGDTAMYLCATSRDLPGQGSYEQYFGPGTRLTVT.